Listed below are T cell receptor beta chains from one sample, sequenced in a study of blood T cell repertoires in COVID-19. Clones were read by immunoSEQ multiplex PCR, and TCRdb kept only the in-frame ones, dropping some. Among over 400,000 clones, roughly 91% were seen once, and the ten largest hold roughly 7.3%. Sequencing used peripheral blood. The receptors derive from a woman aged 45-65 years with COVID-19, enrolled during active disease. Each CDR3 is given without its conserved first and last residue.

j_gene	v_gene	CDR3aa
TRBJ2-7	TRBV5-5	ASSLGTGGAYGEQY
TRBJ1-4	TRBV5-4	ASSLAQGDEKLF
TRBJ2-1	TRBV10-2	ASRTSLGGADYNEQF
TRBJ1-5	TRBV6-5	ASRQLYSNQPQH
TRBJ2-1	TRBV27	ASSTTRGNEQF
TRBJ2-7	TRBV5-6	ASSFKAGVTYEQY
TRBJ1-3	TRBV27	ASSWNGQGGNTIY
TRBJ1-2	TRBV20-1	SARTDYGYT
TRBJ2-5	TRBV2	ASMLAGRETQY
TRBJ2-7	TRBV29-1	SVASPGEEQY
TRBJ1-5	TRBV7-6	ASSSTPTGVHQPQH
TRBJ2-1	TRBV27	ASSNAPLAGGTNEQF
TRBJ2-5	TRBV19	ASSKSDTPVVEETQY
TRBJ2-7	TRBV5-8	ASSSGTGSAYEQY
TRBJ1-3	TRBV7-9	ASSPPTGSGNTIY
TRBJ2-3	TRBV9	ASSVGAGGGTDTQY
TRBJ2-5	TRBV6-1	ASSEADSQETQY
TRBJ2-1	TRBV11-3	ASSLGLAGGNEQF
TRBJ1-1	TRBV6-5	ASGRGPEAF
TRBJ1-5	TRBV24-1	AISDGTGYNQPQH
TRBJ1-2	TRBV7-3	ASSLTTVPDYGYT
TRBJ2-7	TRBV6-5	ASSPGGSTYEQY
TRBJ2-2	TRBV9	ASSAEDRRNTGELF
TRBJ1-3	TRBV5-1	ASSRTGGRNTIY
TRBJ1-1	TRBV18	ASSPGGRDTEAF
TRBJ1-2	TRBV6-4	ASSDSSRVGYGYT
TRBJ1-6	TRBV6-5	ASSPASIYNSPLH
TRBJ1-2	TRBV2	ASSLDTNYGYT
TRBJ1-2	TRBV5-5	ASSPRQGSYGYT
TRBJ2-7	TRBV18	ASSPRGESYEQY
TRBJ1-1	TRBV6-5	ASIPAGWTEAF
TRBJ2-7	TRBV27	ASSGGGYEQY
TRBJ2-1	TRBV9	ASSVEGPPGNEQF
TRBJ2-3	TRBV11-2	ASSWGQLFTDTQY
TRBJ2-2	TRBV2	ASWDLNTGELF
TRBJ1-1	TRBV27	ASSLLGGNTEAF
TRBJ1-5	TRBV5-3	ARSLSYLRPLGQPQH
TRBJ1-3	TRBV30	AWSTVSGNTIY
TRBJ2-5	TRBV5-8	ASSFIETQY
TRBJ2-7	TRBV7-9	ASSLMGQGASEQY
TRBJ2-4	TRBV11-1	ASSPQVTLKNIQY
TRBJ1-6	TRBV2	ASSEAGTLH